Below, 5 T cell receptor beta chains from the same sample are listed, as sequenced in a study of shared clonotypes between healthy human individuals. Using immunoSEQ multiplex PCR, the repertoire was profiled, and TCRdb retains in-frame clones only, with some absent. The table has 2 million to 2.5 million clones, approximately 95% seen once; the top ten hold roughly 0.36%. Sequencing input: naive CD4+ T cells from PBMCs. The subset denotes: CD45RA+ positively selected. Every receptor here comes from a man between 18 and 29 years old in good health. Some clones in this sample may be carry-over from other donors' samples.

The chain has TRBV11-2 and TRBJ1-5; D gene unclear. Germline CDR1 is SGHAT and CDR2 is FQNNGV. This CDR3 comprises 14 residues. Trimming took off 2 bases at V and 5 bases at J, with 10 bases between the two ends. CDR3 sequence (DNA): TGTGCCAGCAGCTTAACGTTCGGAGATCAGCCCCAGCATTTT. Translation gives CASSLTFGDQPQHF.

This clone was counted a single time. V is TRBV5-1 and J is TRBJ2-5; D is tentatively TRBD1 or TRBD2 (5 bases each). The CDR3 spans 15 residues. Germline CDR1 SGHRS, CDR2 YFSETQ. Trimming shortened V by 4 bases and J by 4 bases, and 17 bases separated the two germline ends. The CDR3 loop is CASSQPSGTAETQYF. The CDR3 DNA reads TGCGCCAGCAGCCAACCTTCGGGGACGGCAGAGACCCAGTACTTC. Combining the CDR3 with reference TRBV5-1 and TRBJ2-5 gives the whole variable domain KAGVTQTPRYLIKTRGQQVTLSCSPISGHRSVSWYQQTPGQGLQFLFEYFSETQRNKGNFPGRFSGRQFSNSRSEMNVSTLELGDSALYLCASSQPSGTAETQYFGPGTRLLVL.

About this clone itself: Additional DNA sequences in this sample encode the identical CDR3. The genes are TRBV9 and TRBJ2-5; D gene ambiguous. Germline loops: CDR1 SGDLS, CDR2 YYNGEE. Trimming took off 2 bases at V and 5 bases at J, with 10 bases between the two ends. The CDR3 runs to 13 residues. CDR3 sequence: CASSVGSRETQYF. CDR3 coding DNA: TGTGCCAGCAGCGTCGGGTCTCGGGAGACCCAGTACTTC.

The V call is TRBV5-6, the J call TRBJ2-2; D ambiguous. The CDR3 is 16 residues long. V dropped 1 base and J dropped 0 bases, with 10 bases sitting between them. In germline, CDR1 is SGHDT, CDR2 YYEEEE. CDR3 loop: CASSLRTIANTGELFF. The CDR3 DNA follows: TGTGCCAGCAGCTTGCGCACGATCGCGAACACCGGGGAGCTGTTTTTT.

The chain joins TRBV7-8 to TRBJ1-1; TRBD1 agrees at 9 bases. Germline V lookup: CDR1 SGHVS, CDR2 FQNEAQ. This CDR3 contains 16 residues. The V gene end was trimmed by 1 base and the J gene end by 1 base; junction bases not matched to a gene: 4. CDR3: CASSLGGGQGNTEAFF. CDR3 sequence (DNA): TGTGCCAGCAGCTTAGGGGGGGGACAGGGGAACACTGAAGCTTTCTTT.